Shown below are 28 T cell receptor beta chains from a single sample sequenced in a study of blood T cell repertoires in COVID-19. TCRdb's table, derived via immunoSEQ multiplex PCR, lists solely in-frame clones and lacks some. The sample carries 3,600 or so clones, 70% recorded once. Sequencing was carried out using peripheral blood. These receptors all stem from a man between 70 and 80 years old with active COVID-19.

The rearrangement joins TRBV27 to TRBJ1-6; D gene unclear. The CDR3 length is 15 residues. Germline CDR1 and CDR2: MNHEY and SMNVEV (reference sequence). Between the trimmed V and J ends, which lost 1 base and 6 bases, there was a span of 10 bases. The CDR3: CASSLWSEVNSPLHF. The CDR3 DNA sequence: TGTGCCAGCAGTTTATGGAGCGAAGTTAATTCACCCCTCCACTTT.

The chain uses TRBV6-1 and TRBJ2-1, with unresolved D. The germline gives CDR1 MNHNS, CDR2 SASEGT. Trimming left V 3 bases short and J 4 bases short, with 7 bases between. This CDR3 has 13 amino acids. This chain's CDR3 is CASSDMSYNEQFF. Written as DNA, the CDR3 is TGTGCCAGCAGTGATATGAGTTACAATGAGCAGTTCTTC.

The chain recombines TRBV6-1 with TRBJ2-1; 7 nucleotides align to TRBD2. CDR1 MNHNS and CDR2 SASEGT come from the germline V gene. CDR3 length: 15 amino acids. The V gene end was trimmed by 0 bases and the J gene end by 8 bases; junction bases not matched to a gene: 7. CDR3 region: CASSEAETSFYEQFF. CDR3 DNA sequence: TGTGCCAGCAGTGAAGCAGAGACTAGCTTCTATGAGCAGTTCTTC.

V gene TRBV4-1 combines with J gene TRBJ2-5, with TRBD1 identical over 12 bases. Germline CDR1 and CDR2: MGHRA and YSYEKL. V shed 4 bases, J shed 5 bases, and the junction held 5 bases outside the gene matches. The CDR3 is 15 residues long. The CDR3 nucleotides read TGCGCCAGCAGCCTGGGACAGGGGGCGCGGGAGACCCAGTACTTC. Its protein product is CASSLGQGARETQYF.

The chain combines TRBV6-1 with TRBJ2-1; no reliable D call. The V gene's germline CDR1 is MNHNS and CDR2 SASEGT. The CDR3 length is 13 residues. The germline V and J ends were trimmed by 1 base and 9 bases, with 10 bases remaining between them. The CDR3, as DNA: TGTGCCAGCAGTGAAGTTAAGTTCAGTGAGCAGTTCTTC. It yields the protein CASSEVKFSEQFF.

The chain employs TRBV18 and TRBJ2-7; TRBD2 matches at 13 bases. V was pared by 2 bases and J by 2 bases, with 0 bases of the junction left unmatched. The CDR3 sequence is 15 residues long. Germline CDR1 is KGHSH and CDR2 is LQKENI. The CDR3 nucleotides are TGTGCCAGCTCACCAGGACTAGCGGGGGCCTACGAGCAGTACTTC. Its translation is CASSPGLAGAYEQYF.

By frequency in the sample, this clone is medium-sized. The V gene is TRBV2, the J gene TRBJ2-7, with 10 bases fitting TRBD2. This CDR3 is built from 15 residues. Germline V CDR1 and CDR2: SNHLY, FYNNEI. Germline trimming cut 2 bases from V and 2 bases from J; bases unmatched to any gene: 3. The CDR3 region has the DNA TGTGCCAGCAGTGAAAGCGGGGGGGTTACCTACGAGCAGTACTTC. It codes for CASSESGGVTYEQYF.

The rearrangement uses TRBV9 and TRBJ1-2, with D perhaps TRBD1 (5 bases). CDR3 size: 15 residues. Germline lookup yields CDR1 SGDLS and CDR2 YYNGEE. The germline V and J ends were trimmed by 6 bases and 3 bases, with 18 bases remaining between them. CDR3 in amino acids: CASTQLERTHYGYTF. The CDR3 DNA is TGTGCCAGCACCCAGTTAGAACGGACACACTATGGCTACACCTTC.

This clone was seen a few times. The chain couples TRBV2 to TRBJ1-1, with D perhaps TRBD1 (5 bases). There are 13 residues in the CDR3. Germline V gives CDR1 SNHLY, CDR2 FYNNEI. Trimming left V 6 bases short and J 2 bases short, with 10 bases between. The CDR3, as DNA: TGTGCCAGCAGCCCAGGGCCCAACACTGAAGCTTTCTTT. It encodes CASSPGPNTEAFF.

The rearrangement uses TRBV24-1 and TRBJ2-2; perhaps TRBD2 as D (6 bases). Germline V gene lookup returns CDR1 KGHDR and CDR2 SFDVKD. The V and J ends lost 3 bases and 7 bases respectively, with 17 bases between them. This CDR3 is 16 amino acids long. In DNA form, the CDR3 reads TGTGCCACCAGTGATCCCGCCATACTAGCTAGCGGGGAGCTGTTTTTT. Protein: CATSDPAILASGELFF.

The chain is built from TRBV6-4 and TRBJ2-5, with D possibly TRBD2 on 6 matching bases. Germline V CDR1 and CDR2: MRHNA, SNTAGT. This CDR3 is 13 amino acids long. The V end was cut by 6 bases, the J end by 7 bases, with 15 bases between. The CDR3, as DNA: TGTGCCAGCAGCGCAGACCGGAGGGGGACCCAGTACTTC. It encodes CASSADRRGTQYF.

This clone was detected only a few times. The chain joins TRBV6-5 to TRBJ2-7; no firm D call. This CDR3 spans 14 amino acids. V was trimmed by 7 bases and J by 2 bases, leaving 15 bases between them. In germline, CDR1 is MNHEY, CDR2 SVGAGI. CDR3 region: CASTGSFPTYEQYF. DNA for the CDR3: TGTGCCAGCACAGGCAGTTTCCCTACCTACGAGCAGTACTTC.

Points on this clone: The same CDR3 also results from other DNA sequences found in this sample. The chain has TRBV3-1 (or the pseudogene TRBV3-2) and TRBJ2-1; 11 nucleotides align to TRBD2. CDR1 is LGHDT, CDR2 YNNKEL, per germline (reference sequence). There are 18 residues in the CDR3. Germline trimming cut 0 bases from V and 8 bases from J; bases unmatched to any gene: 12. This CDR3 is CASSQDLAGGAGVHEQFF. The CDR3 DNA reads TGTGCCAGCAGCCAAGATTTAGCGGGAGGGGCGGGTGTCCATGAGCAGTTCTTC.

The CDR3 loop reads CASSLHRPRQGLSYEQYF. The CDR3 DNA sequence: TGTGCCAGCAGCTTACATCGACCACGACAGGGTCTTTCCTACGAGCAGTACTTC. The chain has TRBV7-9 and TRBJ2-7; 7 bases agree with TRBD1. V shed 2 bases and J 1 base; nucleotides not matched to a gene: 14. This CDR3 spans 18 amino acids. From germline, CDR1 is SEHNR and CDR2 FQNEAQ (reference sequence). The full variable domain, completed using reference TRBV7-9 and TRBJ2-7, is DTGVSQNPRHKITKRGQNVTFRCDPISEHNRLYWYRQTLGQGPEFLTYFQNEAQLEKSRLLSDRFSAERPKGSFSTLEIQRTEQGDSAMYLCASSLHRPRQGLSYEQYFGPGTRLTVT.

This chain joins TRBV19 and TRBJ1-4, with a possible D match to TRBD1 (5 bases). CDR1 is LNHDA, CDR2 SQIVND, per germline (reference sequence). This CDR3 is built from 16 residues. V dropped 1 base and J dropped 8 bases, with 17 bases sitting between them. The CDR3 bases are TGTGCCAGTAGTATAGGGGGGGGGTTCCGGGGCGAAAAACTGTTTTTT. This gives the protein CASSIGGGFRGEKLFF. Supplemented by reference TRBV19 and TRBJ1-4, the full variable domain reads DGGITQSPKYLFRKEGQNVTLSCEQNLNHDAMYWYRQDPGQGLRLIYYSQIVNDFQKGDIAEGYSVSREKKESFPLTVTSAQKNPTAFYLCASSIGGGFRGEKLFFGSGTQLSVL.

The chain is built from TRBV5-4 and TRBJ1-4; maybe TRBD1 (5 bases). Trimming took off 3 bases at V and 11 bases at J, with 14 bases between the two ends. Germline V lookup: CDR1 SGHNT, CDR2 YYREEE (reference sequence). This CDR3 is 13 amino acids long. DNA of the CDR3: TGTGCCAGCAGCTCAGACAGTTTGGGCAAACTGTTTTTT. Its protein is CASSSDSLGKLFF.

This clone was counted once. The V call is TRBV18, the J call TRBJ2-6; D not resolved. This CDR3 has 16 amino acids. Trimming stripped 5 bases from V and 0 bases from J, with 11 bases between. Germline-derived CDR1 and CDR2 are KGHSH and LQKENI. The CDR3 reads CASSAELGSGANVLTF. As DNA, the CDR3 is TGTGCCAGCTCAGCGGAGTTGGGCTCTGGGGCCAACGTCCTGACTTTC.

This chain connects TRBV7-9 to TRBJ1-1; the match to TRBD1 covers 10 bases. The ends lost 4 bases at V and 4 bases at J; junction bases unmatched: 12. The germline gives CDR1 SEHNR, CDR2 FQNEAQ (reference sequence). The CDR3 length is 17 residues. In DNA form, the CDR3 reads TGTGCCAGCAGCTGGATACGACCGGGACAGGGGACCACTGAAGCTTTCTTT. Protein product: CASSWIRPGQGTTEAFF.

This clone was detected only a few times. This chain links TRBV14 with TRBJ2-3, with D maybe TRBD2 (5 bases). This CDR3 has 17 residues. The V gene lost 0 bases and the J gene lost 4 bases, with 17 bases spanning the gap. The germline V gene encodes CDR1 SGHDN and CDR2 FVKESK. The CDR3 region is CASSQDWVLAGPDTQYF. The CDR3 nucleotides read TGTGCCAGCAGCCAAGATTGGGTCCTAGCCGGGCCAGATACGCAGTATTTT.

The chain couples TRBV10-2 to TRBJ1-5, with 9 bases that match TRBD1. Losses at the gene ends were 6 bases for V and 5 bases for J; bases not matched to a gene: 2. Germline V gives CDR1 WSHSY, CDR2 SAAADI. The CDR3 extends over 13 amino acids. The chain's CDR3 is CASRGQGDQPQHF. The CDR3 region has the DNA TGCGCCAGCAGGGGACAGGGAGATCAGCCCCAGCATTTT.

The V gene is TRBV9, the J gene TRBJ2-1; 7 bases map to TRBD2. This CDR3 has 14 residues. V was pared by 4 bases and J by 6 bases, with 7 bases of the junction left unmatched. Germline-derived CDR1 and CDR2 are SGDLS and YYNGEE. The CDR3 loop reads CASSQNRLANEQFF. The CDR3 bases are TGTGCCAGCAGCCAGAACCGACTAGCCAATGAGCAGTTCTTC.

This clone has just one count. CDR3 nucleotide sequence: TGTGCCAGCTCCCTGGGCTCAAACTATGGCTACACCTTC. This sequence encodes CASSLGSNYGYTF. The chain recombines TRBV6-5 with TRBJ1-2; D gene uncertain. V was trimmed by 8 bases and J by 2 bases, leaving 12 bases between them. The V gene's germline CDR1 is MNHEY and CDR2 SVGAGI. This CDR3 spans 13 amino acids.

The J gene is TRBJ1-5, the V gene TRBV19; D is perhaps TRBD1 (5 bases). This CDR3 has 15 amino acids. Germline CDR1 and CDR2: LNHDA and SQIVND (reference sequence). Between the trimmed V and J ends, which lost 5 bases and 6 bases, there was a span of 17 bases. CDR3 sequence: CASSRQSSGGQPQHF. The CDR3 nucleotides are TGTGCCAGTAGTCGACAGTCCTCGGGCGGTCAGCCCCAGCATTTT.

The CDR3 DNA is TGTGCCAGTAGTATAGACGCGGCCCGACGTACCGGGGAGCTGTTTTTT. Translated, it gives CASSIDAARRTGELFF. V usage is TRBV19 and J usage is TRBJ2-2; the D is unclear. The CDR3 has 16 amino acids. Trimming cost V 0 bases and J 5 bases, with 13 bases left between them. Germline V gene data show CDR1 as LNHDA and CDR2 as SQIVND (reference sequence). Full variable domain (remainder filled in from reference TRBV19 and TRBJ2-2): DGGITQSPKYLFRKEGQNVTLSCEQNLNHDAMYWYRQDPGQGLRLIYYSQIVNDFQKGDIAEGYSVSREKKESFPLTVTSAQKNPTAFYLCASSIDAARRTGELFFGEGSRLTVL.

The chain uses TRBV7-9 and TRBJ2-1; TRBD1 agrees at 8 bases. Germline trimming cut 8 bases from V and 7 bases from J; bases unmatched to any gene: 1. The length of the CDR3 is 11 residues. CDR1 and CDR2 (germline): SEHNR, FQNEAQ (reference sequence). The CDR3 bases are TGTGCCAGCTACAGGGGGAATGAGCAGTTCTTC. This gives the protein CASYRGNEQFF.

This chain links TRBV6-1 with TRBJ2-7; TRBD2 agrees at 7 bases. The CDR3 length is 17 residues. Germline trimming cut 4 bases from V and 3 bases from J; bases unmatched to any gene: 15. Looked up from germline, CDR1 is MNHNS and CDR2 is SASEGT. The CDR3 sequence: CASSGPLSGRAGYEQYF. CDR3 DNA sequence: TGTGCCAGCAGTGGTCCACTATCTGGGAGGGCTGGCTACGAGCAGTACTTC.

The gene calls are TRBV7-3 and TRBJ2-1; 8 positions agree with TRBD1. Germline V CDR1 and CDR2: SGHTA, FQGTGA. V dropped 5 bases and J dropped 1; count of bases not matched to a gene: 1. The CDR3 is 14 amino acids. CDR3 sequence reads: CASSRQGSYNEQFF. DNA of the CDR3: TGTGCCAGCAGCCGACAGGGGTCCTACAATGAGCAGTTCTTC.

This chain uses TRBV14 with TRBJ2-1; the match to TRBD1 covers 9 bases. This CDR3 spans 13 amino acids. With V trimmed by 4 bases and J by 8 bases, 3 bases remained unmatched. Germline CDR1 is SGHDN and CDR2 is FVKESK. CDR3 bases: TGTGCCAGCAGCCCGGACAGGGGTTATGAGCAGTTCTTC. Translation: CASSPDRGYEQFF. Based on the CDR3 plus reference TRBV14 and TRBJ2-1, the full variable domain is EAGVTQFPSHSVIEKGQTVTLRCDPISGHDNLYWYRRVMGKEIKFLLHFVKESKQDESGMPNNRFLAERTGGTYSTLKVQPAELEDSGVYFCASSPDRGYEQFFGPGTRLTVL.